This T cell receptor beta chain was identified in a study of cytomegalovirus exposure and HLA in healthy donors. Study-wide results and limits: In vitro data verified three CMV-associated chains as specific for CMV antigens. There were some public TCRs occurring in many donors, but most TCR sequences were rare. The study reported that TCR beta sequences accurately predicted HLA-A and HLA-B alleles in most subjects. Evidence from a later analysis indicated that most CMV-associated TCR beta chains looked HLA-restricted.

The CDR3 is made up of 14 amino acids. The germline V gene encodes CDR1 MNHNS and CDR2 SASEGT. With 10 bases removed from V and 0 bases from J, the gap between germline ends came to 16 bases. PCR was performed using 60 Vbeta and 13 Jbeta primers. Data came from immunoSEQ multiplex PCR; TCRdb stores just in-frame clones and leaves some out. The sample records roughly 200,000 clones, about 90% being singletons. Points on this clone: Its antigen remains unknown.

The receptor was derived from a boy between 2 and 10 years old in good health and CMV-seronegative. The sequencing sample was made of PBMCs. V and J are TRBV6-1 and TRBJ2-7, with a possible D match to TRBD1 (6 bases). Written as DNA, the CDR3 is TGTGCCACCAAGCCAGGGGAAAGCTCCTACGAGCAGTACTTC. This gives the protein CATKPGESSYEQYF.